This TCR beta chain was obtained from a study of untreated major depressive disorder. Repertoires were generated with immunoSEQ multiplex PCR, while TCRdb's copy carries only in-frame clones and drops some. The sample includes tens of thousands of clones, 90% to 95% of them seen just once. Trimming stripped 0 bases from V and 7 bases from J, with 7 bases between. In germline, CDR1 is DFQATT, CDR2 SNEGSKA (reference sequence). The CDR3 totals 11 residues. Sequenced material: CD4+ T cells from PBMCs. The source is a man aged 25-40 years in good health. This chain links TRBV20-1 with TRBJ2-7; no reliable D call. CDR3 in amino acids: CSARDNSEQYF. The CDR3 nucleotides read TGCAGTGCTAGAGATAATTCAGAGCAGTACTTC.